Each of the 9 T cell receptor beta chains below was sequenced from the same sample in a study of T cell responses to AZD1222 COVID-19 vaccine. Sequencing used immunoSEQ multiplex PCR; TCRdb keeps in-frame clones, though not all of them. The sample holds 100,000 to 150,000 clones, roughly 90% seen once. This specimen was peripheral blood, taken on day 0 of AZD1222 vaccination. All receptors come from an adult in good health.

This clone showed up just a few times. This rearrangement joins TRBV5-6 to TRBJ2-3; D perhaps matches TRBD2 (5 bases). Germline V lookup: CDR1 SGHDT, CDR2 YYEEEE. This CDR3 spans 15 amino acids. The V end lost 1 base, the J end lost 4 bases, and 13 bases lay between the germline ends. CDR3 residues: CASSLLAGKADTQYF. The DNA of the CDR3 is TGTGCCAGCAGCTTGCTAGCCGGGAAGGCAGATACGCAGTATTTT.

The chain is built from TRBV6-6 and TRBJ1-2; D is ambiguous. The CDR3 has 14 residues. V dropped 0 bases and J dropped 7 bases, with 12 bases sitting between them. Germline loops: CDR1 MNHNY, CDR2 SVGAGI (reference sequence). This chain's CDR3 is CASSYSKELRGYTF. The CDR3 DNA reads TGTGCCAGCAGTTACTCCAAAGAACTTCGTGGCTACACCTTC.

The V and J genes are TRBV7-9 and TRBJ1-1, with D maybe TRBD1 (5 bases). CDR1 is SEHNR, CDR2 FQNEAQ, per germline (reference sequence). The CDR3 loop spans 13 amino acids. The V end lost 5 bases, the J end lost 1 base, and 8 bases lay between the germline ends. CDR3 sequence (DNA): TGTGCCAGCAGCATACAGGAGAACACTGAAGCTTTCTTT. It yields the protein CASSIQENTEAFF.

The rearrangement joins TRBV4-1 to TRBJ2-7; D possibly matches TRBD1 or TRBD2 (5 bases each). Germline V gives CDR1 MGHRA, CDR2 YSYEKL. CDR3 length: 13 residues. With 2 bases removed from V and 4 bases from J, the gap between germline ends came to 9 bases. The CDR3 DNA sequence: TGCGCCAGCAGCCAAAGGGGAGAATACGAGCAGTACTTC. Translated, it gives CASSQRGEYEQYF.

The V gene is TRBV4-3, the J gene TRBJ2-3; D is possibly TRBD2 (6 bases). Per germline, CDR1 LGHNA and CDR2 YSLEER. This CDR3 comprises 15 residues. The V end was cut by 1 base, the J end by 3 bases, with 11 bases between. In DNA, the CDR3 is TGCGCCAGCAGCCAAGGGGGCGGGGCGACAGATACGCAGTATTTT. Translating it yields CASSQGGGATDTQYF.

This sequence joins TRBV28 and TRBJ1-2; 7 bases align to TRBD1. The germline V gene has CDR1 MDHEN and CDR2 SYDVKM. The CDR3 consists of 14 residues. Trimming removed 4 bases from V and 7 bases from J; junction bases left unmatched: 9. CDR3 protein: CASSSTGSVGGYTF. The CDR3 nucleotides read TGTGCCAGCAGTTCGACAGGGTCTGTTGGTGGCTACACCTTC.

This clone was counted only a few times. The V call is TRBV6-2 or TRBV6-3, the J call TRBJ2-2; TRBD2 might be the D (5 bases). Between the trimmed V and J ends, which lost 1 base and 5 bases, there was a span of 8 bases. CDR1 is MNHEY and CDR2 is SVGEGT in the germline V gene. The CDR3 is made up of 14 amino acids. The CDR3 DNA reads TGTGCCAGCAGTTACTATCGGGAAACCGGGGAGCTGTTTTTT. Translation gives CASSYYRETGELFF.

This rearrangement joins TRBV18 to TRBJ2-1; TRBD2 matches at 10 bases. The CDR3 is made up of 15 amino acids. Germline V gene data show CDR1 as KGHSH and CDR2 as LQKENI. V lost 4 bases to trimming and J lost 5 bases; unmatched junction nucleotides: 5. The CDR3, as DNA: TGTGCCAGCTCACGGCGGACTAGCGGCGACAATGAGCAGTTCTTC. This gives the protein CASSRRTSGDNEQFF. Full variable domain (outside the CDR3, taken from reference TRBV18 and TRBJ2-1): NAGVMQNPRHLVRRRGQEARLRCSPMKGHSHVYWYRQLPEEGLKFMVYLQKENIIDESGMPKERFSAEFPKEGPSILRIQQVVRGDSAAYFCASSRRTSGDNEQFFGPGTRLTVL.

The chain combines TRBV19 with TRBJ2-7; 7 nucleotides align to TRBD2. J gave up 5 bases and V 5 bases, and 9 bases lay outside the gene matches. The CDR3 covers 14 residues. Germline V gene data show CDR1 as LNHDA and CDR2 as SQIVND (reference sequence). CDR3 amino acids: CASSSDGGFHEQYF. CDR3 bases: TGTGCCAGTAGTTCAGACGGGGGGTTCCACGAGCAGTACTTC.